This T cell receptor (beta chain) was identified in a study of blood T cells in healthy people across ages. The overall study: Capture via template switching afforded approximately one barcoded beta molecule per two T cells.

A sample-barcoded 5' primer and a J-beta primer mix were used in a second PCR of roughly 7 to 12 cycles. At least 3 million CDR3-containing paired-end reads were obtained per sample. TCRdb independently ran MiXCR on the 5' RACE reads; one entry per CDR3 protein. This sample has approximately 800,000 distinct CDR3 sequences, with nearly 60% found just once. The germline V and J ends were trimmed by 0 bases and 2 bases, with 8 bases remaining between them. The germline V gene has CDR1 LNHDA and CDR2 SQIVND (reference sequence). The CDR3 length is 15 residues. Per sample, at least 5.5 micrograms of total RNA were extracted.

The V gene is TRBV19, the J gene TRBJ2-1; the D gene is possibly TRBD1 (5 bases). Sequencing was performed on blood. This clonotype originated in a man aged 25-45 years in good health. CDR3 in DNA: TGTGCCAGTAGTATAGACAGGGTGGCCTACAATGAGCAGTTCTTC. Amino acid sequence: CASSIDRVAYNEQFF.